Each of the 20 T cell receptor beta chains below was sequenced from the same sample in a study of blood T cell repertoires in COVID-19. Produced via immunoSEQ multiplex PCR; TCRdb's table is partial and in-frame only. This sample carries about 76,000 clones, 70% to 90% of them seen once, and the ten largest clones take about 18%. Sequencing was carried out using peripheral blood. The receptor source for this set is a human donor in a cohort sampled during active COVID-19.

J is TRBJ2-5 and V is TRBV14; 7 nucleotides agree with TRBD1. After removal of 4 bases from V and 5 bases from J, the junction contained 7 bases not matched to a gene. Germline V gene data show CDR1 as SGHDN and CDR2 as FVKESK. CDR3 length: 14 amino acids. DNA of the CDR3: TGTGCCAGCAGCCCGGGACAGACTGGCGAGACCCAGTACTTC. Translated: CASSPGQTGETQYF.

This sequence joins TRBV7-9 and TRBJ1-6, with D unresolved. The V and J ends lost 1 base and 0 bases respectively, with 10 bases between them. The CDR3 loop spans 17 amino acids. Germline CDR1 and CDR2: SEHNR and FQNEAQ (reference sequence). This CDR3 reads CASSLGRVSSYNSPLHF. The CDR3 coding sequence is TGTGCCAGCAGCTTAGGGAGGGTGAGCTCCTATAATTCACCCCTCCACTTT.

This rearrangement joins TRBV5-4 to TRBJ1-3, with D hard to call. The CDR3 has 15 residues. Germline loops: CDR1 SGHNT, CDR2 YYREEE (reference sequence). V gave up 4 bases and J gave up 0 bases, with 11 bases separating them. The CDR3 here is CASSGAGISGNTIYF. Written as DNA, the CDR3 is TGTGCCAGCAGCGGAGCCGGAATCTCTGGAAACACCATATATTTT.

The chain combines TRBV5-4 with TRBJ2-1; 7 bases fit TRBD2. CDR3 length: 17 amino acids. V gave up 1 base and J gave up 0 bases; unmatched junction bases: 7. Germline CDR1 and CDR2: SGHNT and YYREEE (reference sequence). CDR3 region: CASSLPHGGSSYNEQFF. CDR3 coding DNA: TGTGCCAGCAGCTTGCCCCACGGGGGGAGCTCCTACAATGAGCAGTTCTTC.

J is TRBJ2-3 and V is TRBV6-4; the D gene is possibly TRBD2 (6 bases). The length of the CDR3 is 14 residues. Germline V gene lookup returns CDR1 MRHNA and CDR2 SNTAGT. Trimming shortened V by 4 bases and J by 5 bases, and 13 bases separated the two germline ends. This CDR3 is CASSARGNEDTQYF. CDR3 DNA sequence: TGTGCCAGCAGTGCCCGGGGGAATGAAGATACGCAGTATTTT.

The genes are TRBV28 and TRBJ1-5; maybe TRBD1 (6 bases). Germline V gene sequence: CDR1 MDHEN, CDR2 SYDVKM. The V gene lost 4 bases and the J gene lost 3 bases, with 10 bases spanning the gap. CDR3 length: 14 amino acids. The CDR3 DNA reads TGTGCCAGCAGTTCGACAGGCTACAATCAGCCCCAGCATTTT. This encodes CASSSTGYNQPQHF.

This chain links TRBV7-3 with TRBJ1-1; TRBD1 agrees at 10 bases. Germline lookup yields CDR1 SGHTA and CDR2 FQGTGA. The CDR3 spans 13 residues. With V trimmed by 5 bases and J by 4 bases, 1 base remained unmatched. The DNA of the CDR3 is TGTGCCAGCAGCCGGACAGGGGGCACTGAAGCTTTCTTT. Its protein product is CASSRTGGTEAFF.

This rearrangement joins TRBV7-2 to TRBJ1-5, with D perhaps matching TRBD1 (5 bases). Germline CDR1 and CDR2: SGHTA and FQGNSA. CDR3 length: 13 residues. V was clipped by 5 bases and J by 11 bases, with 16 bases between them. The CDR3 DNA follows: TGTGCCAGCAGCGAAAGACAGACGCTGGCCCAGCATTTT. It yields the protein CASSERQTLAQHF.

This rearrangement joins TRBV5-1 to TRBJ1-2, with 7 bases that match TRBD1. Germline V gives CDR1 SGHRS, CDR2 YFSETQ. This CDR3 region has 13 residues. Unmatched junction bases numbered 8, after V lost 5 bases and J lost 7 bases. CDR3 in amino acids: CASSQGGNSGYTF. CDR3 bases: TGCGCCAGCAGTCAAGGGGGCAATTCTGGCTACACCTTC.

This chain's CDR3 is CASGSSAGSGYTF. Here the CDR3 DNA reads TGTGCTAGTGGATCCTCCGCGGGGTCTGGCTACACCTTC. The J gene is TRBJ1-2, the V gene TRBV12-5; D unclear. Germline V gene lookup returns CDR1 LGHNT and CDR2 FRNRAP. The CDR3 runs 13 residues. Trimming took 6 bases from V and 7 from J, leaving 15 bases between them. Complete variable domain (other parts from reference TRBV12-5 and TRBJ1-2): DARVTQTPRHKVTEMGQEVTMRCQPILGHNTVFWYRQTMMQGLELLAYFRNRAPLDDSGMPKDRFSAEMPDATLATLKIQPSEPRDSAVYFCASGSSAGSGYTFGSGTRLTVV.

The CDR3 DNA is TGTGCCAGCAGCTTACCCCGTTCTGGGGCCAACGTCCTGACTTTC. It yields the protein CASSLPRSGANVLTF. The V call is TRBV13, the J call TRBJ2-6; D uncertain. The CDR3 sequence is 15 residues long. Germline lookup yields CDR1 PRHDT and CDR2 FYEKMQ (reference sequence). With 2 bases removed from V and 1 base from J, the gap between germline ends came to 6 bases.

J is TRBJ1-2 and V is TRBV19; D not certain. The germline V and J ends were trimmed by 7 bases and 4 bases, with 13 bases remaining between them. Germline CDR1 and CDR2: LNHDA and SQIVND (reference sequence). The CDR3 spans 13 residues. The CDR3 coding sequence is TGTGCCAGTAACCCTCGGGATATCTATGGCTACACCTTC. It specifies CASNPRDIYGYTF.

The rearrangement links TRBV19 to TRBJ2-1; 11 bases map to TRBD2. J was trimmed by 6 bases and V by 8 bases; bases with no gene match: 6. Germline values: CDR1 LNHDA, CDR2 SQIVND (reference sequence). The CDR3 sequence is 14 residues long. Here the CDR3 reads CASSLAGGLNEQFF. The CDR3 DNA sequence: TGTGCCAGTTCCTTAGCGGGGGGGCTCAATGAGCAGTTCTTC.

The V gene is TRBV4-2, the J gene TRBJ1-1; D is undetermined. The CDR3 is 15 residues long. Germline assignment: CDR1 LGHNA and CDR2 YNFKEQ. V was cut by 0 bases and J by 4 bases, with 12 bases left in between. CDR3 bases: TGTGCCAGCAGCCAAGAAGGAGGTTTCTTCACTGAAGCTTTCTTT. It codes for CASSQEGGFFTEAFF.

The rearrangement uses TRBV29-1 and TRBJ2-7, with D tentatively TRBD1 (6 bases). Trimming took 6 bases from V and 3 from J, leaving 12 bases between them. The CDR3 spans 12 residues. CDR1 is SQVTM and CDR2 is ANQGSEA in the germline V gene. This chain's CDR3 is CSVRPDSYEQYF. As DNA, the CDR3 is TGCAGCGTCCGACCGGACAGCTACGAGCAGTACTTC.

The rearrangement joins TRBV9 to TRBJ2-3; a weak D match, TRBD1 (5 bases). Per germline, CDR1 SGDLS and CDR2 YYNGEE. The CDR3 has 15 residues. V lost 0 bases and J 3 bases, leaving 11 bases between the germline ends. CDR3 residues: CASSVGGGLTDTQYF. The DNA for the CDR3 is TGTGCCAGCAGCGTAGGGGGCGGCCTTACAGATACGCAGTATTTT.

This chain joins TRBV5-1 and TRBJ2-1; D is perhaps TRBD2 (5 bases). There are 14 residues in the CDR3. The V gene lost 0 bases and the J gene lost 3 bases, with 7 bases spanning the gap. CDR1 is SGHRS, CDR2 YFSETQ, per germline. The CDR3 DNA reads TGCGCCAGCAGCTTGGCCGGGGTCTACAATGAGCAGTTCTTC. Translated: CASSLAGVYNEQFF.

J is TRBJ1-6 and V is TRBV7-2; 9 bases are shared with TRBD1. Trimming cost V 1 base and J 10 bases; bases outside gene matches: 5. Germline values: CDR1 SGHTA, CDR2 FQGNSA. CDR3 size: 15 residues. CDR3 DNA: TGTGCCAGCAGCTTAGGGGGGACAGGGAGGTCACCCCTCCACTTT. It yields the protein CASSLGGTGRSPLHF. The full variable domain, rest sourced from reference TRBV7-2 and TRBJ1-6, is GAGVSQSPSNKVTEKGKDVELRCDPISGHTALYWYRQSLGQGLEFLIYFQGNSAPDKSGLPSDRFSAERTGGSVSTLTIQRTQQEDSAVYLCASSLGGTGRSPLHFGNGTRLTVT.

CDR3 nucleotides: TGTGCCAGCAGCCTCCGAGGGGGTGGAGAGACCCAGTACTTC. Its translation is CASSLRGGGETQYF. The chain joins TRBV7-2 to TRBJ2-5; TRBD1 is a possible D gene (6 bases). This CDR3 has 14 amino acids. The germline V gene encodes CDR1 SGHTA and CDR2 FQGNSA. V lost 5 bases and J 4 bases, leaving 14 bases between the germline ends.

The chain links TRBV5-6 to TRBJ1-2; TRBD1 matches 7 bases. The germline V gene has CDR1 SGHDT and CDR2 YYEEEE. The junction had 1 base not matched to a gene; V was cut back by 3 bases and J by 2 bases. This CDR3 has 13 residues. Here the CDR3 DNA reads TGTGCCAGCAGCTCGGGACAGAACTATGGCTACACCTTC. Translating it yields CASSSGQNYGYTF. The whole variable domain, filled in from reference TRBV5-6 and TRBJ1-2, reads DAGVTQSPTHLIKTRGQQVTLRCSPKSGHDTVSWYQQALGQGPQFIFQYYEEEERQRGNFPDRFSGHQFPNYSSELNVNALLLGDSALYLCASSSGQNYGYTFGSGTRLTVV.